One sample yielded the 7 T cell receptor beta chains listed below, sequenced in a study of CD8+ T cells in alopecia areata. Extracted RNA was reverse transcribed, and the resulting cDNA served as sequencing template. The method was immunoSEQ multiplex PCR; TCRdb's version includes in-frame clones alone and lacks a portion of them. The sample holds about 150,000 clones; more than 45% are singletons and the top ten take 6.5% to 7.5%. Sequenced sample: CD4+ T cells sorted from blood. The receptors come from a human donor with alopecia areata.

This chain links TRBV29-1 with TRBJ2-7; perhaps TRBD2 as D (6 bases). V was clipped by 6 bases and J by 7 bases, with 13 bases between them. The germline V gene encodes CDR1 SQVTM and CDR2 ANQGSEA. CDR3 length: 11 residues. The CDR3 protein is CSVVTSREQYF. The CDR3 bases are TGCAGCGTGGTAACTAGCAGAGAGCAGTACTTC.

The chain employs TRBV2 and TRBJ2-1, with TRBD1 matching over 9 bases. V shed 6 bases and J 9 bases; nucleotides not matched to a gene: 9. Germline loops: CDR1 SNHLY, CDR2 FYNNEI. The CDR3 loop spans 14 amino acids. This CDR3 reads CASSGTGPMSEQFF. The CDR3, as DNA: TGTGCCAGCAGCGGGACAGGGCCCATGAGTGAGCAGTTCTTC. Combining the CDR3 with reference TRBV2 and TRBJ2-1 gives the whole variable domain EPEVTQTPSHQVTQMGQEVILRCVPISNHLYFYWYRQILGQKVEFLVSFYNNEISEKSEIFDDQFSVERPDGSNFTLKIRSTKLEDSAMYFCASSGTGPMSEQFFGPGTRLTVL.

This clone appeared a few times. CDR3 nucleotides: TGCAGCGTTAACTCACGGGGACTTCCCTACGAGCAGTACTTC. Protein product: CSVNSRGLPYEQYF. The chain is built from TRBV29-1 and TRBJ2-7; D possibly corresponds to TRBD2 (6 bases). This CDR3 has 14 residues. V was pared by 5 bases and J by 2 bases, with 16 bases between. Germline CDR1 and CDR2: SQVTM and ANQGSEA.

The CDR3 DNA follows: TGTGCCTGGAGACGGACAGGGAACACTGAAGCTTTCTTT. This codes for CAWRRTGNTEAFF. This rearrangement joins TRBV30 to TRBJ1-1; 7 nucleotides line up with TRBD1. Germline CDR1 reads GTSNPN; CDR2 reads SVGIG (reference sequence). The length of the CDR3 is 13 residues. After removal of 3 bases from V and 1 base from J, the junction contained 2 bases not matched to a gene.

CDR3 DNA: TGTGCCAGCAGCTTAAACCAAGAGACCCAGTACTTC. It encodes CASSLNQETQYF. The V and J genes are TRBV7-9 and TRBJ2-5; no firm D call. The CDR3 has 12 residues. The V end lost 2 bases, the J end lost 0 bases, and 1 base lay between the germline ends. From germline, CDR1 is SEHNR and CDR2 FQNEAQ (reference sequence).

The chain joins TRBV5-1 to TRBJ2-3; no clear D gene. Germline V gene sequence: CDR1 SGHRS, CDR2 YFSETQ. CDR3 length: 14 residues. Trimming removed 4 bases from V and 0 bases from J, with 9 bases in between. CDR3 loop: CASSPDSSTDTQYF. In nucleotides, the CDR3 is TGCGCCAGCAGCCCTGACTCTAGCACAGATACGCAGTATTTT.

In this sample, this clone turned up a few times. V is TRBV29-1 and J is TRBJ2-1; TRBD2 is a possible D gene (6 bases). CDR1 is SQVTM, CDR2 ANQGSEA, per germline. The CDR3 contains 12 residues. V shed 5 bases and J shed 13 bases, with 18 bases lying between them. CDR3 in amino acids: CSVYSRDSQQFF. Written as DNA, the CDR3 is TGCAGCGTTTATAGCCGGGACTCACAACAGTTCTTC.